The 20 T cell receptor beta chains below all came from one sample that was sequenced in a study of shared T cell receptors in the human thymus. Here immunoSEQ multiplex PCR was the method, and the copy in TCRdb shows in-frame clones only, minus some. Of just under 550,000 clones listed, more than 75% are singletons. These data were also reused for a study on human thymus T cells.

What was sequenced was thymocytes. These receptors came from a boy younger than two with a congenital heart defect.

This clone showed up just a few times. The J gene is TRBJ1-5, the V gene TRBV25-1; 8 bases match TRBD1. V gave up 6 bases and J gave up 4 bases; unmatched junction bases: 2. CDR1 MGHDK and CDR2 SYGVNS come from the germline V gene. This CDR3 has 13 amino acids. The CDR3: CASSRTGNQPQHF. The CDR3 nucleotides read TGTGCCAGCAGCCGGACAGGGAATCAGCCCCAGCATTTT.

The gene calls are TRBV7-6 and TRBJ1-1; no reliable D call. CDR1 is SGHVS, CDR2 FNYEAQ, per germline. This CDR3 contains 13 residues. V lost 1 base and J 7 bases, leaving 10 bases between the germline ends. CDR3 in amino acids: CASSLGRDFEAFF. CDR3 DNA: TGTGCCAGCAGCTTAGGACGGGATTTTGAAGCTTTCTTT.

For the CDR3, the DNA is TGTGCCAGCAGTGCCCAACAGGGGCGTAGCACAGATACGCAGTATTTT. The encoded protein is CASSAQQGRSTDTQYF. V is TRBV6-1 and J is TRBJ2-3; TRBD1 aligns across 7 bases. The ends lost 4 bases at V and 0 bases at J; junction bases unmatched: 7. CDR3 length: 16 residues. Germline CDR1 reads MNHNS; CDR2 reads SASEGT.

The genes are TRBV12-5 and TRBJ2-1, with 13 bases that match TRBD2. J was trimmed by 8 bases and V by 3 bases; bases with no gene match: 4. Germline V gene data show CDR1 as LGHNT and CDR2 as FRNRAP. This CDR3 has 15 residues. The CDR3 bases are TGTGCTAGTGGTTTTCGACTAGCGGGAGGCGATGAGCAGTTCTTC. Its protein is CASGFRLAGGDEQFF. Complete variable domain (other parts from reference TRBV12-5 and TRBJ2-1): DARVTQTPRHKVTEMGQEVTMRCQPILGHNTVFWYRQTMMQGLELLAYFRNRAPLDDSGMPKDRFSAEMPDATLATLKIQPSEPRDSAVYFCASGFRLAGGDEQFFGPGTRLTVL.

The genes are TRBV29-1 and TRBJ2-5, with D tentatively TRBD2 (6 bases). The germline V and J ends were trimmed by 3 bases and 3 bases, with 17 bases remaining between them. Looked up from germline, CDR1 is SQVTM and CDR2 is ANQGSEA. This CDR3 comprises 15 residues. The CDR3 region has the DNA TGCAGCGTTGAGGGCCAGGGTGGGGGGAAAGAGACCCAGTACTTC. Encoded protein: CSVEGQGGGKETQYF. The full variable domain, rest sourced from reference TRBV29-1 and TRBJ2-5, is SAVISQKPSRDICQRGTSLTIQCQVDSQVTMMFWYRQQPGQSLTLIATANQGSEATYESGFVIDKFPISRPNLTFSTLTVSNMSPEDSSIYLCSVEGQGGGKETQYFGPGTRLLVL.

The V call is TRBV15, the J call TRBJ1-5, with TRBD1 matching over 9 bases. Germline V gives CDR1 LNHNV, CDR2 YYDKDF (reference sequence). V lost 5 bases, J lost 3 bases, and 2 bases stayed unmatched. The CDR3 has 14 amino acids. CDR3 residues: CATSRDRVNQPQHF. CDR3 in DNA: TGTGCCACCAGCCGGGACAGGGTCAATCAGCCCCAGCATTTT.

This clone has only a few counts. The chain couples TRBV12-5 to TRBJ2-1, with 8 bases that match TRBD2. This CDR3 has 15 amino acids. V dropped 1 base and J dropped 3; count of bases not matched to a gene: 2. The V gene's germline CDR1 is LGHNT and CDR2 FRNRAP. CDR3 protein: CASGLAREGYNEQFF. As DNA, the CDR3 is TGTGCTAGTGGTTTGGCCCGGGAGGGCTACAATGAGCAGTTCTTC. The whole variable domain, filled in from reference TRBV12-5 and TRBJ2-1, reads DARVTQTPRHKVTEMGQEVTMRCQPILGHNTVFWYRQTMMQGLELLAYFRNRAPLDDSGMPKDRFSAEMPDATLATLKIQPSEPRDSAVYFCASGLAREGYNEQFFGPGTRLTVL.

The chain carries TRBV6-1 and TRBJ2-7; D is ambiguous. V was shortened by 8 bases and J by 4 bases, with 12 bases between the two germline ends. This CDR3 comprises 12 residues. Germline V CDR1 and CDR2: MNHNS, SASEGT. DNA for the CDR3: TGTGCCAGCTCCTCGCAGGAATACGAGCAGTACTTC. It encodes CASSSQEYEQYF.

The V and J genes are TRBV11-2 and TRBJ2-7; D ambiguous. The CDR3 has 10 amino acids. V lost 3 bases, J lost 6 bases, and 3 bases lay in between. Germline-derived CDR1 and CDR2 are SGHAT and FQNNGV. The CDR3 DNA sequence: TGTGCCAGCAGCTTCGGCGAGCAGTACTTC. It is translated as CASSFGEQYF.

This chain joins TRBV6-1 and TRBJ1-1; D gene uncertain. The length of the CDR3 is 15 residues. V lost 0 bases and J lost 0, with 8 bases in between. In germline, CDR1 is MNHNS, CDR2 SASEGT. As DNA, the CDR3 is TGTGCCAGCAGTGAAGCCATTGAGGTGAACACTGAAGCTTTCTTT. Amino acid sequence: CASSEAIEVNTEAFF.

V and J are TRBV27 and TRBJ1-6, with D unclear. This CDR3 is 16 amino acids long. The germline V gene has CDR1 MNHEY and CDR2 SMNVEV (reference sequence). Trimming removed 2 bases from V and 0 bases from J, with 8 bases in between. This CDR3 is CASSLIGSSYNSPLHF. The CDR3 nucleotides read TGTGCCAGCAGTTTAATAGGGAGCTCCTATAATTCACCCCTCCACTTT.

The J gene is TRBJ1-4, the V gene TRBV6-1, with 12 positions matching TRBD1. Looked up from germline, CDR1 is MNHNS and CDR2 is SASEGT. With 0 bases clipped from V and 5 bases from J, the junction kept 7 bases outside the gene matches. The CDR3 has 18 residues. The CDR3 coding sequence is TGTGCCAGCAGTGAAGCCCTCCGGGACAGGGGGCAAAATGAAAAACTGTTTTTT. Protein: CASSEALRDRGQNEKLFF.

This clone was seen a single time. The J gene is TRBJ1-5, the V gene TRBV27; 10 bases map to TRBD1. The CDR3 has 16 amino acids. Germline V CDR1 and CDR2: MNHEY, SMNVEV (reference sequence). After removal of 6 bases from V and 7 bases from J, the junction contained 12 bases not matched to a gene. CDR3 sequence: CASSLLGTGDGQPQHF. The CDR3 DNA follows: TGTGCCAGCAGCCTACTCGGGACAGGGGACGGGCAGCCCCAGCATTTT.

Only a few counts were recorded for this clone. The chain couples TRBV4-3 to TRBJ1-2; D is undetermined. Trimming stripped 0 bases from V and 8 bases from J, with 16 bases between. The CDR3 contains 15 residues. The germline gives CDR1 LGHNA, CDR2 YSLEER. The CDR3: CASSQDIRRHRGYTF. In DNA form, the CDR3 reads TGCGCCAGCAGCCAAGATATACGAAGACACCGGGGCTACACCTTC.

The rearrangement joins TRBV29-1 to TRBJ2-7; TRBD1 aligns across 8 bases. Per germline, CDR1 SQVTM and CDR2 ANQGSEA. This CDR3 is 13 amino acids long. Germline trimming cut 8 bases from V and 4 bases from J; bases unmatched to any gene: 10. The DNA for the CDR3 is TGCAGCCTACCGGGACAGGCGTCTTACGAGCAGTACTTC. Translating it yields CSLPGQASYEQYF.

The V call is TRBV5-5, the J call TRBJ2-1; D is uncertain. The length of the CDR3 is 13 residues. CDR1 is SGHKS and CDR2 is YYEKEE in the germline V gene (reference sequence). With 9 bases removed from V and 6 bases from J, the gap between germline ends came to 16 bases. The CDR3 nucleotides are TGTGCCACCCGACTTCCCCCACGCAATGAGCAGTTCTTC. Translation gives CATRLPPRNEQFF.

The rearrangement links TRBV11-2 to TRBJ2-3; unclear D gene. The CDR3 extends over 15 amino acids. V lost 1 base, J lost 5 bases, and 13 bases lay in between. The germline V gene has CDR1 SGHAT and CDR2 FQNNGV. CDR3 DNA sequence: TGTGCCAGCAGCTTAGCGTTACGGTTTGGAGATACGCAGTATTTT. Amino acid sequence: CASSLALRFGDTQYF. The whole variable domain, remainder taken from reference TRBV11-2 and TRBJ2-3, is EAGVAQSPRYKIIEKRQSVAFWCNPISGHATLYWYQQILGQGPKLLIQFQNNGVVDDSQLPKDRFSAERLKGVDSTLKIQPAKLEDSAVYLCASSLALRFGDTQYFGPGTRLTVL.

The CDR3 loop is CATPKGSGAQETQYF. DNA for the CDR3: TGTGCCACCCCGAAAGGCAGCGGGGCCCAAGAGACCCAGTACTTC. The V and J genes are TRBV6-4 and TRBJ2-5, with 7 bases matching TRBD2. Trimming cost V 10 bases and J 1 base; bases outside gene matches: 12. The CDR3 is made up of 15 amino acids. Germline V CDR1 and CDR2: MRHNA, SNTAGT.

This clone is a singleton in its sample. The genes are TRBV5-1 and TRBJ2-7; 7 bases agree with TRBD2. In germline, CDR1 is SGHRS, CDR2 YFSETQ. The V and J ends lost 4 bases and 7 bases, in that order; junction bases with no gene match: 11. There are 14 residues in the CDR3. CDR3 residues: CASSPGLPLGEQYF. The CDR3 nucleotides read TGCGCCAGCAGCCCGGGACTACCCTTGGGGGAGCAGTACTTC. The full variable domain, its missing parts supplied by reference TRBV5-1 and TRBJ2-7, is KAGVTQTPRYLIKTRGQQVTLSCSPISGHRSVSWYQQTPGQGLQFLFEYFSETQRNKGNFPGRFSGRQFSNSRSEMNVSTLELGDSALYLCASSPGLPLGEQYFGPGTRLTVT.

The chain joins TRBV5-8 to TRBJ2-7; D might be TRBD2 (5 bases). V lost 4 bases and J lost 2, with 10 bases in between. The CDR3 totals 13 residues. Per germline, CDR1 SGHTS and CDR2 YDEGEE. The CDR3 nucleotides read TGTGCCAGCAGCAGGGAGACCCCCTACGAGCAGTACTTC. This translates into CASSRETPYEQYF.